This TCR beta chain was identified in a study of Ad26.COV2.S vaccination and SARS-CoV-2 variants. Sequenced by immunoSEQ multiplex PCR; TCRdb stores in-frame clones only, minus some. Of roughly 320,000 clones listed, roughly 84% are singletons. As for treatment: roughly 20 received Ad26.COV2.S at low or high dose, single or two shots; about five received placebo; per-sample allocation not given. After the first vaccine or placebo injection, samples were drawn on day 63. The V and J ends lost 0 bases and 7 bases respectively, with 12 bases between them. Germline assignment: CDR1 GTSNPN and CDR2 SVGIG (reference sequence). The CDR3 covers 13 residues.

The sequenced sample was peripheral blood, obtained in a trial of Ad26.COV2.S vaccine versus placebo. The V gene is TRBV30, the J gene TRBJ1-2, with a possible D match to TRBD1 (5 bases). This TCR was sampled from a person between 18 and 65 years old who received the Ad26.COV2.S COVID-19 vaccine or a placebo. CDR3 loop: CAWSVRDLGGYTF. CDR3 bases: TGTGCCTGGAGTGTTAGGGACCTGGGTGGCTACACCTTC.